Below, one T cell receptor beta chain is given with its context. Its antigen is not identified. This sample was included in a study of cytomegalovirus exposure and HLA in healthy donors. PCR primers comprised 60 Vbeta and 13 Jbeta primers. Clones were read by immunoSEQ multiplex PCR, and TCRdb kept only the in-frame ones, dropping some. This table holds roughly 180,000 clones, 77% found once. The germline CDR1 and CDR2 sequences are LGHNT and FRNRAP. The length of the CDR3 is 16 residues. The J segment lost 0 bases and the V segment lost 6 bases, leaving 6 bases of the junction unmatched. Whole-study findings and limits: Many donors carried some public TCRs, although rarity characterized most TCR sequences.

The clonotype originates from a man aged 18 to 30 in good health and CMV-seronegative. The chain carries TRBV12-5 and TRBJ1-5; 9 bases align to TRBD1. Sample: PBMCs. CDR3 DNA sequence: TGTGCTAGTGGATCCGGGACAGGGTATAGCAATCAGCCCCAGCATTTT. This encodes CASGSGTGYSNQPQHF.